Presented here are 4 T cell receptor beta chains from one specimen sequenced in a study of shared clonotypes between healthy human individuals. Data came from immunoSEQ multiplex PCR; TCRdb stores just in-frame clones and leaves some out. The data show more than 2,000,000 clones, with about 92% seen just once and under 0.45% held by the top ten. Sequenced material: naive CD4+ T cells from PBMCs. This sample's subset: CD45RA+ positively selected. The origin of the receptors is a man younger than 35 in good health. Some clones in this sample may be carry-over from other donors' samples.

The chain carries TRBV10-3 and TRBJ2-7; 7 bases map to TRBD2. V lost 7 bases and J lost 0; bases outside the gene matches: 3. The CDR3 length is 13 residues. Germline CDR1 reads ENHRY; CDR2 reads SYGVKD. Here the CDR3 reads CAIMAGVSYEQYF. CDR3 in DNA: TGTGCCATCATGGCGGGAGTCTCCTACGAGCAGTACTTC.

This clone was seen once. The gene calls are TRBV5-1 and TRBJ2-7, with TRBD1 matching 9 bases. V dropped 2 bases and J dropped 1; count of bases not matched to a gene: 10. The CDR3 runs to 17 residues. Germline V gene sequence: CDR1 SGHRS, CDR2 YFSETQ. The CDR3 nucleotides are TGCGCCAGCAGCTTCGTACCATTCGGGACAGGGTCCTACGAGCAGTACTTC. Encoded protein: CASSFVPFGTGSYEQYF.

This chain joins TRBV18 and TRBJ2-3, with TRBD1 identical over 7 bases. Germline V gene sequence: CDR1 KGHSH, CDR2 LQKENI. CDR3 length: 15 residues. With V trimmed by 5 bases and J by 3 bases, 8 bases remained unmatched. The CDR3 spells CASSLTGTETDTQYF. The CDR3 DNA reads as TGTGCCAGCTCATTGACCGGGACAGAAACAGATACGCAGTATTTT.

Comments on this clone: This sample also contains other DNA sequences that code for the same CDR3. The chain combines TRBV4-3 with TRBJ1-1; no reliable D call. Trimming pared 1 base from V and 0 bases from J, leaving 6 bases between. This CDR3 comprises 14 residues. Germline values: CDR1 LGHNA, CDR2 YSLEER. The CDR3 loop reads CASSQVGMNTEAFF. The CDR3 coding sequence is TGCGCCAGCAGCCAAGTAGGGATGAACACTGAAGCTTTCTTT.